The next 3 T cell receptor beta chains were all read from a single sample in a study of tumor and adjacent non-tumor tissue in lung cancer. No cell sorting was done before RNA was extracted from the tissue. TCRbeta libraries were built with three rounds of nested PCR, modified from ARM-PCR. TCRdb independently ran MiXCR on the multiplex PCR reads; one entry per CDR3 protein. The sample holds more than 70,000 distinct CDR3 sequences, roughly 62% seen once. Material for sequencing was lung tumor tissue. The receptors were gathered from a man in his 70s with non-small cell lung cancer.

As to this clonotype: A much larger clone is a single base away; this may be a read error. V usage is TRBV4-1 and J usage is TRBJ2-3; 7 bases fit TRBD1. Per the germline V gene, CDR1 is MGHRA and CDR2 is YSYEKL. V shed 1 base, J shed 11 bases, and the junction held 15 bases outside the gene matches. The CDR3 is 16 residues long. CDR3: CASSQAGLKGAYGQYF. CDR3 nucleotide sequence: TGCGCCAGCAGCCAAGCCGGTCTCAAGGGGGCGTATGGGCAGTATTTT.

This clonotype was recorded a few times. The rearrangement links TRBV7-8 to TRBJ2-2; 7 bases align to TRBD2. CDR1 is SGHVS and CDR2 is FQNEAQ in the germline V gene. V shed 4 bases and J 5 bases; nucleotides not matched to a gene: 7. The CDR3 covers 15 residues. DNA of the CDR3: TGTGCCAGCAGCTCCGATAGCGGGTGGACCGGGGAGCTGTTTTTT. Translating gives CASSSDSGWTGELFF. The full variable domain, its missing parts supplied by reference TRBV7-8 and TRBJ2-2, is GAGVSQSPRYKVAKRGQDVALRCDPISGHVSLFWYQQALGQGPEFLTYFQNEAQLDKSGLPSDRFFAERPEGSVSTLKIQRTQQEDSAVYLCASSSDSGWTGELFFGEGSRLTVL.

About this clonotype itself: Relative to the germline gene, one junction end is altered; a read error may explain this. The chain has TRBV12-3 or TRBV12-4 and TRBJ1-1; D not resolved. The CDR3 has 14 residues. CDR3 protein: CASSFGDGRSEASF. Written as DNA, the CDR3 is TGTGCCAGTAGTTTCGGCGATGGGAGGAGTGAAGCTTCCTTT.